The sequence of this TCR beta chain was determined in a study of CD8 T cells in ankylosing spondylitis. Quantitative 5'-RACE was performed with molecular barcodes, and it yielded the TCR beta libraries. TCRdb re-analysed the 5' RACE reads in MiXCR, keeping a single row per CDR3 protein. The sample carries 300,000 to 350,000 distinct CDR3 sequences, roughly 14% recorded once. The sequenced material came from blood, either unsorted or a sorted T cell fraction (not recorded which). This receptor was taken from a male donor with ankylosing spondylitis or in good health (not recorded which).

The CDR3 is CASSSRDRESNVLTF. CDR3 DNA: TGCGCCAGCAGCTCACGGGACAGGGAGTCCAACGTCCTGACTTTC. The chain has TRBV5-1 and TRBJ2-6; 9 bases line up with TRBD1. The germline V gene has CDR1 SGHRS and CDR2 YFSETQ. The V segment lost 3 bases and the J segment 8 bases; nucleotides outside the gene matches: 6. This CDR3 region has 15 residues. Full variable domain (rest looked up from reference TRBV5-1 and TRBJ2-6): KAGVTQTPRYLIKTRGQQVTLSCSPISGHRSVSWYQQTPGQGLQFLFEYFSETQRNKGNFPGRFSGRQFSNSRSEMNVSTLELGDSALYLCASSSRDRESNVLTFGAGSRLTVL.